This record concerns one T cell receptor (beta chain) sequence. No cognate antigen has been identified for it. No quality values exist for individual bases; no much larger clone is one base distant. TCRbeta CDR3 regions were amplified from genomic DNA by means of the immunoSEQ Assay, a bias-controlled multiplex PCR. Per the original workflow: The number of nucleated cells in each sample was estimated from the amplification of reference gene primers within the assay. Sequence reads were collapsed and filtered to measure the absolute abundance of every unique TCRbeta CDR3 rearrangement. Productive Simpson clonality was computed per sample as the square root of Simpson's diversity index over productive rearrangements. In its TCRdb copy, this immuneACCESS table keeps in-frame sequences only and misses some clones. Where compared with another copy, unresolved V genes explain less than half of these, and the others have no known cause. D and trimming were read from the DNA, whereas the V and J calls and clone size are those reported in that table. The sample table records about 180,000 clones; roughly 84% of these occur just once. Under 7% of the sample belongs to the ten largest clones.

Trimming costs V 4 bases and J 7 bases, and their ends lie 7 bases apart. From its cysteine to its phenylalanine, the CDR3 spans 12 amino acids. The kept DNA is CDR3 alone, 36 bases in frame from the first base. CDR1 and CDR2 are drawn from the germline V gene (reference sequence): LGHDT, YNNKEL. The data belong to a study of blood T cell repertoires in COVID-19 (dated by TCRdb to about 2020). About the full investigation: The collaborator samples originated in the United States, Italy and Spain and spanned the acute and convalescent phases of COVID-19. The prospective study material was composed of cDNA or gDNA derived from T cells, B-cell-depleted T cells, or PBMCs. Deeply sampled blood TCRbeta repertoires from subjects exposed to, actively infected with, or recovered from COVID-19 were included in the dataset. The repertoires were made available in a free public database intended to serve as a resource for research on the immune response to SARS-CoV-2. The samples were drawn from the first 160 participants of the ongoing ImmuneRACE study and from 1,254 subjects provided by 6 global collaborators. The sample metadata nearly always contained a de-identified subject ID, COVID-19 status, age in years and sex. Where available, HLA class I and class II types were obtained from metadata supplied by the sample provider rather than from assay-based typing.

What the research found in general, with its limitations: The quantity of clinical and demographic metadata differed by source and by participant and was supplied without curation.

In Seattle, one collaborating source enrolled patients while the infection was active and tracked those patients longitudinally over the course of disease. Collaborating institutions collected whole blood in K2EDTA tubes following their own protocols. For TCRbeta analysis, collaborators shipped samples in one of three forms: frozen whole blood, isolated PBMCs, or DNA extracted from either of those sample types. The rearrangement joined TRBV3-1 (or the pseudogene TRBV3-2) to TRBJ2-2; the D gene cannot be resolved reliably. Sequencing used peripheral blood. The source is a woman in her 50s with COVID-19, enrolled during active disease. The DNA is TGTGCCAGCAGCCTTAGTGGCGGGGAGCTGTTTTTT. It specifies CASSLSGGELFF.